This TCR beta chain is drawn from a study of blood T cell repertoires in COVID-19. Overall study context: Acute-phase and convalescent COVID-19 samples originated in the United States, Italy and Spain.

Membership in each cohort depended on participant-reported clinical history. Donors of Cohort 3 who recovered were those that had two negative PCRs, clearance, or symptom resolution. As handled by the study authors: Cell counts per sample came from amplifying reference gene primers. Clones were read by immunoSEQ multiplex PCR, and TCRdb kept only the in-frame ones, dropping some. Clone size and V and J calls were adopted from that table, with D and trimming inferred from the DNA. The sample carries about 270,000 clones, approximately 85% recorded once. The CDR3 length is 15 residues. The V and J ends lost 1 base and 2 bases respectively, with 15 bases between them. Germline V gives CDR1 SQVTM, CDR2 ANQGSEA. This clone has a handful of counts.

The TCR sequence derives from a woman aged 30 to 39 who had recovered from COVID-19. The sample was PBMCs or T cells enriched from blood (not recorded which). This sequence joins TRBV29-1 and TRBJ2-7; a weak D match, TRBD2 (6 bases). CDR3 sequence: CSVEVPGTQTYEQYF. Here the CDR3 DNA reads TGCAGCGTTGAAGTTCCCGGGACTCAAACCTACGAGCAGTACTTC.